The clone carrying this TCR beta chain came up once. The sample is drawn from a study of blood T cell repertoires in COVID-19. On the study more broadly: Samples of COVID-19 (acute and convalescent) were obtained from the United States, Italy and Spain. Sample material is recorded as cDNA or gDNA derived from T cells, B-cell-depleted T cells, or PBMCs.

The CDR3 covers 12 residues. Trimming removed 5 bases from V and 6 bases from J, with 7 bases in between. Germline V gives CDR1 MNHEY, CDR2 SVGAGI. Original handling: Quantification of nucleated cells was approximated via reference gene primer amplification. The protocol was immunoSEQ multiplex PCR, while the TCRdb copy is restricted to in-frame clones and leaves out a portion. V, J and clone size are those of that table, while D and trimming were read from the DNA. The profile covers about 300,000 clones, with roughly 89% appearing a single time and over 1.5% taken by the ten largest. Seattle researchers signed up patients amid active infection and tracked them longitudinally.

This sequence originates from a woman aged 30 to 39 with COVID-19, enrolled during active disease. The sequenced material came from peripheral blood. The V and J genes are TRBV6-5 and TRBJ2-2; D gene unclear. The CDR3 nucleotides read TGTGCCAGCAGTCTAGAATCCGGGGAGCTGTTTTTT. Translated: CASSLESGELFF.